A single sample is the source of the 26 T cell receptor beta chains below, sequenced in a study of T cell responses to AZD1222 COVID-19 vaccine. The repertoire was sequenced with immunoSEQ multiplex PCR; TCRdb's copy has only in-frame clones and lacks some. The data show 95,000 to 130,000 clones, over 75% seen once. Sequenced material: peripheral blood, taken on day 0 of MenACWY control vaccination. These receptors all come from an adult in good health.

Of note for this clone: Relative to the germline gene, one junction end is altered; a read error may explain this. This sequence joins TRBV7-7 and TRBJ2-5, with 7 bases lining up with TRBD2. The germline V gene encodes CDR1 SSHAT and CDR2 FNYEAQ (reference sequence). This CDR3 contains 14 residues. CDR3: CASSLGPSGETQYF. As DNA, the CDR3 is TGTGCTAGCAGCTTAGGGCCTAGCGGAGAGACCCAGTACTTC.

CDR3 protein: CASSPRPGPNYGYTF. The CDR3 DNA sequence: TGTGCCAGCAGCCCCCGCCCGGGGCCTAACTATGGCTACACCTTC. The J gene is TRBJ1-2, the V gene TRBV6-5; possibly TRBD1 for D (5 bases). The length of the CDR3 is 15 residues. Germline lookup yields CDR1 MNHEY and CDR2 SVGAGI. V lost 6 bases and J lost 0, with 14 bases in between.

This chain uses TRBV14 with TRBJ2-3; D ambiguous. Germline V gene data show CDR1 as SGHDN and CDR2 as FVKESK. The CDR3 contains 17 residues. V was shortened by 1 base and J by 1 base, with 15 bases between the two germline ends. Written as DNA, the CDR3 is TGTGCCAGCAGCCAAGGATTCGGACGGAGACGCACAGATACGCAGTATTTT. It specifies CASSQGFGRRRTDTQYF.

CDR3 protein: CASSLAPRYEQYF. CDR3 sequence (DNA): TGTGCCAGCAGTTTAGCCCCCCGGTACGAGCAGTACTTC. This sequence joins TRBV12-3 or TRBV12-4 and TRBJ2-7; no clear D gene. V lost 0 bases and J 4 bases, leaving 7 bases between the germline ends. The CDR3 totals 13 residues.

CDR3 sequence (DNA): TGTGCCAGCACCCGACAGGGCCCAAGTCGGACCCAGTACTTC. Amino acid sequence: CASTRQGPSRTQYF. This chain connects TRBV2 to TRBJ2-5, with 7 bases matching TRBD1. The CDR3 loop spans 14 amino acids. The V gene's germline CDR1 is SNHLY and CDR2 FYNNEI. The junction had 12 bases not matched to a gene; V was cut back by 7 bases and J by 7 bases.

The V call is TRBV6-5, the J call TRBJ1-1; possible D gene TRBD1, 5 bases. Trimming cost V 6 bases and J 1 base, with 9 bases left between them. Germline lookup yields CDR1 MNHEY and CDR2 SVGAGI. The CDR3 totals 13 residues. The CDR3 is CASRLTGNTEAFF. CDR3 nucleotides: TGTGCCAGCAGACTAACAGGGAACACTGAAGCTTTCTTT.

The chain links TRBV19 to TRBJ1-2; 10 nucleotides agree with TRBD1. J was trimmed by 8 bases and V by 5 bases; bases with no gene match: 14. CDR3 length equals 16 residues. CDR1 is LNHDA, CDR2 SQIVND, per germline (reference sequence). The CDR3: CASSPGPLGTGEGYTF. CDR3 DNA: TGTGCCAGTAGTCCTGGACCCCTTGGGACAGGGGAGGGCTACACCTTC.

This clone was seen a handful of times. The gene calls are TRBV24-1 and TRBJ2-3, with TRBD2 identical over 8 bases. The CDR3 length is 16 residues. Unmatched junction bases numbered 5, after V lost 3 bases and J lost 1 base. Germline loops: CDR1 KGHDR, CDR2 SFDVKD. CDR3 nucleotide sequence: TGTGCCACCAGTGATACGACTAGCGCGGGCACAGATACGCAGTATTTT. As protein: CATSDTTSAGTDTQYF.

The V call is TRBV11-2, the J call TRBJ2-3, with D perhaps matching TRBD1 or TRBD2 (6 bases each). V lost 5 bases and J lost 6, with 15 bases in between. The V gene's germline CDR1 is SGHAT and CDR2 FQNNGV. The CDR3 contains 14 residues. The CDR3 spells CASSPGGGVDTQYF. The DNA for the CDR3 is TGTGCCAGCAGCCCCGGGGGCGGGGTGGATACGCAGTATTTT.

This clone was counted between two and nine times. CDR3 in DNA: TGTGCCAGCAGCTTAGGACCGCAACAAGAGACCCAGTACTTC. Translating it yields CASSLGPQQETQYF. The V call is TRBV7-2, the J call TRBJ2-5; D uncertain. Germline V lookup: CDR1 SGHTA, CDR2 FQGNSA. V was cut by 1 base and J by 2 bases, with 8 bases left in between. This CDR3 has 14 residues.

This chain links TRBV6-4 with TRBJ2-7; the match to TRBD1 covers 9 bases. Germline CDR1 and CDR2: MRHNA and SNTAGT. The CDR3 has 16 amino acids. V lost 4 bases, J lost 0 bases, and 7 bases stayed unmatched. CDR3 protein: CASSGRQGGPSYEQYF. The CDR3 region has the DNA TGTGCCAGCAGTGGCAGACAGGGGGGACCCTCCTACGAGCAGTACTTC.

This clone has only one observation. V usage is TRBV11-2 and J usage is TRBJ1-1; D gene unclear. Germline CDR1 and CDR2: SGHAT and FQNNGV. V gave up 5 bases and J gave up 7 bases, with 17 bases separating them. The CDR3 sequence is 14 residues long. DNA for the CDR3: TGTGCCAGCAGCAATCGACGGGATGGAGTTGAAGCTTTCTTT. Translated, it gives CASSNRRDGVEAFF.

The rearrangement joins TRBV9 to TRBJ2-2; 8 nucleotides agree with TRBD1. V shed 4 bases and J 3 bases; nucleotides not matched to a gene: 8. CDR1 is SGDLS and CDR2 is YYNGEE in the germline V gene. CDR3 length equals 16 residues. The CDR3 here is CASSLRTGTYTGELFF. The CDR3 DNA reads TGTGCCAGCAGCTTAAGGACAGGGACATACACCGGGGAGCTGTTTTTT.

The V call is TRBV19, the J call TRBJ2-7; 9 bases match TRBD1. The V gene end was trimmed by 8 bases and the J gene end by 2 bases; junction bases not matched to a gene: 10. Germline-derived CDR1 and CDR2 are LNHDA and SQIVND (reference sequence). The CDR3 loop spans 15 amino acids. CDR3 DNA: TGTGCCAGTTCTAGGTGGGGGACAGGGCCCTACGAGCAGTACTTC. Translated: CASSRWGTGPYEQYF.

The chain is built from TRBV12-3 or TRBV12-4 and TRBJ2-7; D might be TRBD1 or TRBD2, each matching 5 bases. V was shortened by 3 bases and J by 3 bases, with 6 bases between the two germline ends. This CDR3 has 12 residues. The chain's CDR3 is CASSFGGYEQYF. In nucleotides, the CDR3 is TGTGCCAGCAGTTTTGGGGGCTACGAGCAGTACTTC.

This clone was detected only once. The rearrangement joins TRBV5-1 to TRBJ1-1; weak D call: TRBD1 (5 bases). The CDR3 runs 14 residues. The germline V gene encodes CDR1 SGHRS and CDR2 YFSETQ. Trimming pared 0 bases from V and 5 bases from J, leaving 11 bases between. The CDR3 nucleotides are TGCGCCAGCAGCTTGGCGTTTGGGGGGACTGAAGCTTTCTTT. Its translation: CASSLAFGGTEAFF.

The J gene is TRBJ1-5, the V gene TRBV25-1; 7 bases map to TRBD1. Germline V CDR1 and CDR2: MGHDK, SYGVNS. J gave up 2 bases and V 4 bases, and 11 bases lay outside the gene matches. CDR3 length: 17 residues. CDR3 sequence reads: CASSGRNRGEGNQPQHF. Written as DNA, the CDR3 is TGTGCCAGCAGTGGCCGGAACAGGGGCGAGGGCAATCAGCCCCAGCATTTT. Complete variable domain (other parts from reference TRBV25-1 and TRBJ1-5): EADIYQTPRYLVIGTGKKITLECSQTMGHDKMYWYQQDPGMELHLIHYSYGVNSTEKGDLSSESTVSRIRTEHFPLTLESARPSHTSQYLCASSGRNRGEGNQPQHFGDGTRLSIL.

The chain carries TRBV2 and TRBJ2-1; 7 bases are a match to TRBD2. Germline CDR1 is SNHLY and CDR2 is FYNNEI. The CDR3 loop spans 18 amino acids. Losses at the gene ends were 8 bases for V and 0 bases for J; bases not matched to a gene: 16. The CDR3 DNA follows: TGTGCCAGCTCTTTCTCGCGGGGGTCCGGGAGCTCCTACAATGAGCAGTTCTTC. It codes for CASSFSRGSGSSYNEQFF.

V and J are TRBV7-3 and TRBJ1-4; 7 positions agree with TRBD1. Per germline, CDR1 SGHTA and CDR2 FQGTGA. The CDR3 spans 13 residues. V gave up 5 bases and J gave up 8 bases; unmatched junction bases: 5. Here the CDR3 DNA reads TGTGCCAGCAGCGACAGGGTTGGCGAAAAACTGTTTTTT. Translated: CASSDRVGEKLFF.

This clone was seen a handful of times. The chain employs TRBV27 and TRBJ2-1; 8 positions match TRBD1. The V gene end was trimmed by 6 bases and the J gene end by 0 bases; junction bases not matched to a gene: 7. In germline, CDR1 is MNHEY, CDR2 SMNVEV (reference sequence). This CDR3 region has 16 residues. CDR3 loop: CASSKWTGSSYNEQFF. As DNA, the CDR3 is TGTGCCAGCAGCAAATGGACAGGGAGCTCCTACAATGAGCAGTTCTTC.

This clone was detected only once. The rearrangement links TRBV7-8 to TRBJ2-7; D may be TRBD1 (5 bases). Germline CDR1 is SGHVS and CDR2 is FQNEAQ. The CDR3 runs to 15 residues. The ends were cut back, 0 bases at V and 1 base at J, with 10 bases in the middle. The CDR3 sequence is CASSLANQGSYEQYF. As DNA, the CDR3 is TGTGCCAGCAGCTTAGCTAACCAGGGATCCTACGAGCAGTACTTC.

CDR3 sequence: CASSQTTGIEKLFF. In DNA, the CDR3 is TGTGCCAGCAGCCAAACGACAGGGATAGAAAAACTGTTTTTT. The chain carries TRBV27 and TRBJ1-4; 7 positions match TRBD1. After removal of 6 bases from V and 8 bases from J, the junction contained 9 bases not matched to a gene. CDR1 MNHEY and CDR2 SMNVEV come from the germline V gene (reference sequence). This CDR3 is built from 14 residues.

V gene TRBV27 combines with J gene TRBJ2-1; 10 bases match TRBD1. CDR1 and CDR2 (germline): MNHEY, SMNVEV (reference sequence). The ends lost 4 bases at V and 4 bases at J; junction bases unmatched: 4. This CDR3 comprises 15 residues. CDR3 coding DNA: TGTGCCAGCAGTTCCGGGACAGGGGCTTACAATGAGCAGTTCTTC. This translates into CASSSGTGAYNEQFF.

The chain recombines TRBV28 with TRBJ1-5, with 7 bases fitting TRBD1. In germline, CDR1 is MDHEN, CDR2 SYDVKM. Trimming removed 4 bases from V and 0 bases from J; junction bases left unmatched: 9. The CDR3 has 17 amino acids. CDR3 loop: CASSSPRDRYSNQPQHF. CDR3 DNA sequence: TGTGCCAGCAGTTCCCCGCGGGACAGATATAGCAATCAGCCCCAGCATTTT. Together with reference TRBV28 and TRBJ1-5, the CDR3 gives the full variable domain: DVKVTQSSRYLVKRTGEKVFLECVQDMDHENMFWYRQDPGLGLRLIYFSYDVKMKEKGDIPEGYSVSREKKERFSLILESASTNQTSMYLCASSSPRDRYSNQPQHFGDGTRLSIL.

V gene TRBV4-2 combines with J gene TRBJ1-3; a weak D match, TRBD1 (5 bases). Trimming removed 3 bases from V and 0 bases from J, with 9 bases in between. The CDR3 has 15 amino acids. From germline, CDR1 is LGHNA and CDR2 YNFKEQ. Here the CDR3 DNA reads TGTGCCAGCAGCCACCCCAGGGACTCTGGAAACACCATATATTTT. Its protein product is CASSHPRDSGNTIYF.

The chain employs TRBV9 and TRBJ1-6; 7 bases agree with TRBD1. The germline V gene has CDR1 SGDLS and CDR2 YYNGEE. The V and J ends lost 6 bases and 4 bases, in that order; junction bases with no gene match: 22. The CDR3 contains 20 residues. The CDR3 region is CASTRSPATGRGGYNSPLHF. The DNA of the CDR3 is TGTGCCAGCACCCGATCGCCTGCTACGGGCAGGGGGGGATATAATTCACCCCTCCACTTT.